The 27 T cell receptor beta chains presented below share a single source sample, sequenced in a study of cytomegalovirus exposure and HLA in healthy donors. TCRdb keeps only in-frame clones here, not all; method: immunoSEQ multiplex PCR. The table shows fewer than 120,000 clones, with roughly 90% occurring only once. Sequencing was carried out using PBMCs. These receptors were obtained from a woman aged 18-29 years in good health and CMV-seronegative.

The chain uses TRBV20-1 and TRBJ2-7, with D uncertain. V lost 4 bases, J lost 2 bases, and 6 bases lay in between. Germline V gene data show CDR1 as DFQATT and CDR2 as SNEGSKA (reference sequence). The CDR3 totals 11 residues. In DNA, the CDR3 is TGCAGTGCTAAAAGCCCCTACGAGCAGTACTTC. Encoded protein: CSAKSPYEQYF.

The J gene is TRBJ1-1, the V gene TRBV11-2; 10 bases line up with TRBD1. Germline CDR1 reads SGHAT; CDR2 reads FQNNGV. This CDR3 has 17 amino acids. V was pared by 5 bases and J by 0 bases, with 9 bases of the junction left unmatched. CDR3 region: CASSLRQGASMNTEAFF. The CDR3 DNA follows: TGTGCCAGCAGCCTAAGACAGGGGGCGAGCATGAACACTGAAGCTTTCTTT.

The chain recombines TRBV9 with TRBJ2-5; D perhaps matches TRBD2 (7 bases). CDR3 length equals 15 residues. The V gene's germline CDR1 is SGDLS and CDR2 YYNGEE. V gave up 0 bases and J gave up 2 bases, with 11 bases separating them. CDR3 nucleotides: TGTGCCAGCAGCGTAGCAAGCGGGACACAAGAGACCCAGTACTTC. Translating gives CASSVASGTQETQYF.

The chain employs TRBV5-8 and TRBJ1-4, with D unresolved. From germline, CDR1 is SGHTS and CDR2 YDEGEE. This CDR3 has 17 amino acids. V lost 2 bases to trimming and J lost 4 bases, with 18 bases between them. The CDR3 sequence is CASSFGRTHLFNEKLFF. The CDR3 DNA follows: TGTGCCAGCAGCTTTGGTCGAACGCACCTATTTAATGAAAAACTGTTTTTT.

The chain uses TRBV5-5 and TRBJ2-7; 11 bases match TRBD2. The V gene's germline CDR1 is SGHKS and CDR2 YYEKEE (reference sequence). Germline trimming cut 7 bases from V and 5 bases from J; bases unmatched to any gene: 11. This CDR3 is 15 amino acids long. The CDR3, as DNA: TGTGCCAGCCTCCCTAGGGCTAGCGGGAGGCACGAGCAGTACTTC. Its translation is CASLPRASGRHEQYF.

CDR3 nucleotide sequence: TGCAGCGTTGCCCCGACAGCCGGTTTGTTAGCTTTCTTT. This encodes CSVAPTAGLLAFF. The chain combines TRBV29-1 with TRBJ1-1, with D possibly matching TRBD1 (5 bases). The CDR3 extends over 13 amino acids. The V end was cut by 4 bases, the J end by 10 bases, with 19 bases between. Germline CDR1 SQVTM, CDR2 ANQGSEA.

This clone was counted a single time. The V gene is TRBV5-1, the J gene TRBJ2-1; 12 nucleotides agree with TRBD2. CDR3 size: 18 residues. The germline gives CDR1 SGHRS, CDR2 YFSETQ. The V and J ends lost 0 bases and 8 bases, in that order; junction bases with no gene match: 12. The CDR3: CASSLALTSGRKVDEQFF. The CDR3 nucleotides read TGCGCCAGCAGCTTGGCCTTAACTAGCGGGAGGAAGGTTGATGAGCAGTTCTTC.

The chain employs TRBV28 and TRBJ1-2; 8 nucleotides align to TRBD1. Germline loops: CDR1 MDHEN, CDR2 SYDVKM. With V trimmed by 5 bases and J by 7 bases, 3 bases remained unmatched. This CDR3 comprises 12 residues. CDR3 protein: CASSTGGGGYTF. Written as DNA, the CDR3 is TGTGCCAGCAGTACAGGGGGAGGTGGCTACACCTTC.

This chain connects TRBV4-3 to TRBJ2-2; D may be TRBD1 (5 bases). Trimming shortened V by 2 bases and J by 7 bases, and 14 bases separated the two germline ends. CDR3 length equals 15 residues. Germline loops: CDR1 LGHNA, CDR2 YSLEER. The CDR3 DNA reads TGCGCCAGCAGCCAAAAAAGCCAACAGGTCGGGGAGCTGTTTTTT. Translation gives CASSQKSQQVGELFF.

The table lists this clone with a count of one. The chain joins TRBV9 to TRBJ1-1, with D uncertain. CDR1 SGDLS and CDR2 YYNGEE come from the germline V gene. This CDR3 comprises 16 residues. V lost 6 bases and J 0 bases, leaving 18 bases between the germline ends. CDR3 sequence: CASTPEGRGMNTEAFF. The CDR3 coding sequence is TGTGCCAGCACCCCGGAAGGGCGGGGTATGAACACTGAAGCTTTCTTT.

This clone was detected only once. The V and J genes are TRBV27 and TRBJ1-5; TRBD1 matches 8 bases. CDR1 is MNHEY, CDR2 SMNVEV, per germline (reference sequence). The CDR3 runs to 14 residues. Trimming at V came to 8 bases and at J to 3 bases, leaving 6 bases not matched to a gene. The DNA for the CDR3 is TGTGCCAGCGGTCTGACAGGGGACAATCAGCCCCAGCATTTT. Protein sequence: CASGLTGDNQPQHF.

This clone was detected a few times. This chain uses TRBV7-3 with TRBJ2-1, with TRBD2 as a possible D gene (6 bases). The germline V gene encodes CDR1 SGHTA and CDR2 FQGTGA. V was clipped by 4 bases and J by 5 bases, with 9 bases between them. The length of the CDR3 is 13 residues. The chain's CDR3 is CASSYASDNEQFF. As DNA, the CDR3 is TGTGCCAGCAGCTACGCTAGCGACAATGAGCAGTTCTTC. Variable domain in full (rest from reference TRBV7-3 and TRBJ2-1): GAGVSQTPSNKVTEKGKYVELRCDPISGHTALYWYRQSLGQGPEFLIYFQGTGAADDSGLPNDRFFAVRPEGSVSTLKIQRTERGDSAVYLCASSYASDNEQFFGPGTRLTVL.

The V and J genes are TRBV7-9 and TRBJ2-7; 8 bases match TRBD1. V shed 5 bases, J shed 4 bases, and the junction held 10 bases outside the gene matches. Germline CDR1 and CDR2: SEHNR and FQNEAQ (reference sequence). This CDR3 is 15 amino acids long. The CDR3 protein is CASSPRTGRRYEQYF. The CDR3 DNA sequence: TGTGCCAGCAGCCCGCGGACAGGGCGTAGGTACGAGCAGTACTTC.

The genes are TRBV7-3 and TRBJ2-3; maybe TRBD1 (5 bases). This CDR3 spans 14 amino acids. CDR1 is SGHTA and CDR2 is FQGTGA in the germline V gene. V lost 1 base to trimming and J lost 4 bases, with 9 bases between them. CDR3 bases: TGTGCCAGCAGCTTAAGTCAGGGCGCAGATACGCAGTATTTT. Protein sequence: CASSLSQGADTQYF. Variable domain in full (rest from reference TRBV7-3 and TRBJ2-3): GAGVSQTPSNKVTEKGKYVELRCDPISGHTALYWYRQSLGQGPEFLIYFQGTGAADDSGLPNDRFFAVRPEGSVSTLKIQRTERGDSAVYLCASSLSQGADTQYFGPGTRLTVL.

As for this clone: The CDR3 end shows no conserved phenylalanine or tryptophan, and so a read error is likely. The limits of the CDR3 on the DNA are not certain, so only TCRdb's listed CDR3 is given. This chain uses TRBV11-3 with TRBJ1-4; TRBD1, the table's D call, was not compared with the DNA. Ends included, the CDR3 has 12 residues. Per germline, CDR1 SGHNT and CDR2 YENEEA. This CDR3 reads CASSLEQDRARR.

This clone was seen a single time. The rearrangement uses TRBV7-3 and TRBJ1-5; D gene uncertain. V shed 3 bases and J shed 5 bases, with 8 bases lying between them. Germline CDR1 is SGHTA and CDR2 is FQGTGA. The CDR3 consists of 13 residues. CDR3 residues: CASSLSGDQPQHF. The CDR3 region has the DNA TGTGCCAGCAGCTTGTCCGGGGATCAGCCCCAGCATTTT. Full variable domain (outside the CDR3, taken from reference TRBV7-3 and TRBJ1-5): GAGVSQTPSNKVTEKGKYVELRCDPISGHTALYWYRQSLGQGPEFLIYFQGTGAADDSGLPNDRFFAVRPEGSVSTLKIQRTERGDSAVYLCASSLSGDQPQHFGDGTRLSIL.

The V and J genes are TRBV6-6 and TRBJ2-5, with 7 nucleotides matching TRBD2. The trim removed 5 bases at V and 5 bases at J, leaving 5 bases unmatched. The CDR3 length is 13 residues. Germline-derived CDR1 and CDR2 are MNHNY and SVGAGI (reference sequence). Here the CDR3 reads CASSPTSWETQYF. The CDR3 DNA sequence: TGTGCCAGCAGTCCGACTAGCTGGGAGACCCAGTACTTC.

This clone was recorded once. The chain links TRBV7-9 to TRBJ1-2; D perhaps matches TRBD1 (5 bases). Between the trimmed V and J ends, which lost 1 base and 8 bases, there was a span of 8 bases. The CDR3 covers 12 residues. The germline gives CDR1 SEHNR, CDR2 FQNEAQ (reference sequence). The CDR3 DNA is TGTGCCAGCAGCTTAGAGACAGAAGGCTACACCTTC. Amino acid sequence: CASSLETEGYTF.

Only a few counts were recorded for this clone. The genes are TRBV28 and TRBJ1-2; D is ambiguous. The CDR3 contains 12 residues. From germline, CDR1 is MDHEN and CDR2 SYDVKM. V dropped 3 bases and J dropped 8 bases, with 10 bases sitting between them. The CDR3 is CASSFLDSGYTF. The CDR3 DNA follows: TGTGCCAGCAGTTTCCTCGACTCCGGCTACACCTTC.

The CDR3 nucleotides read TGCGCCAGCAGCCAAGATTCCCTGAATTCACCCCTCCACTTT. Translated: CASSQDSLNSPLHF. The chain combines TRBV4-3 with TRBJ1-6; D unclear. The CDR3 loop spans 14 amino acids. V shed 0 bases and J shed 7 bases, with 7 bases lying between them. CDR1 and CDR2 (germline): LGHNA, YSLEER.

V gene TRBV25-1 combines with J gene TRBJ2-7, with 7 bases fitting TRBD2. There are 13 residues in the CDR3. Germline loops: CDR1 MGHDK, CDR2 SYGVNS. Trimming cost V 4 bases and J 6 bases; bases outside gene matches: 6. The CDR3 region is CASSVGAGSEQYF. As DNA, the CDR3 is TGTGCCAGCAGTGTAGGAGCGGGAAGCGAGCAGTACTTC.

This chain joins TRBV6-8 and TRBJ2-2, with TRBD1 matching over 7 bases. V was pared by 5 bases and J by 4 bases, with 4 bases of the junction left unmatched. The CDR3 is 14 residues long. CDR1 and CDR2 (germline): MNHGY, SAAAGT. Here the CDR3 DNA reads TGTGCCAGCAGTGCGACAGGGAGCACCGGGGAGCTGTTTTTT. Protein sequence: CASSATGSTGELFF.

The V call is TRBV27, the J call TRBJ1-2; possibly TRBD1 for D (5 bases). V lost 5 bases, J lost 4 bases, and 17 bases lay in between. CDR3 length equals 15 residues. Germline-derived CDR1 and CDR2 are MNHEY and SMNVEV (reference sequence). CDR3 sequence (DNA): TGTGCCAGCAGTCCCAGAATGGGGGGGGTCTATGGCTACACCTTC. Residues: CASSPRMGGVYGYTF.

This clone was observed once. This chain links TRBV11-3 with TRBJ2-5; TRBD2 is a possible D gene (6 bases). Germline CDR1 and CDR2: SGHNT and YENEEA. Trimming cost V 5 bases and J 2 bases, with 9 bases left between them. The CDR3 has 13 amino acids. This CDR3 reads CASSRDSQETQYF. CDR3 DNA sequence: TGTGCCAGCAGCCGGGACTCACAAGAGACCCAGTACTTC.

The chain links TRBV5-1 to TRBJ2-3; 15 bases line up with TRBD2. V lost 4 bases and J lost 4; bases outside the gene matches: 13. Germline CDR1 is SGHRS and CDR2 is YFSETQ. This CDR3 contains 19 residues. CDR3 in amino acids: CASSPGTSGGYRGADTQYF. In DNA, the CDR3 is TGCGCCAGCAGCCCCGGGACTAGCGGGGGGTACAGGGGGGCAGATACGCAGTATTTT.

The genes are TRBV6-1 and TRBJ1-2, with D hard to call. V lost 6 bases and J lost 4, with 12 bases in between. The CDR3 runs to 13 residues. Germline V gene lookup returns CDR1 MNHNS and CDR2 SASEGT. CDR3 in amino acids: CASREGLLYGYTF. DNA of the CDR3: TGTGCCAGCAGAGAGGGCCTTCTCTATGGCTACACCTTC.

The chain carries TRBV4-3 and TRBJ1-4; 11 bases map to TRBD1. Germline lookup yields CDR1 LGHNA and CDR2 YSLEER. The CDR3 covers 14 residues. The ends lost 4 bases at V and 8 bases at J; junction bases unmatched: 3. Here the CDR3 DNA reads TGCGCCAGCAGCCCCGGACAGGGGGCGGAAAAACTGTTTTTT. Translated, it gives CASSPGQGAEKLFF.